The rows below give T cell receptor beta chains drawn from one sample of a study of neurological immune-mediated disorders. TCRdb processed the 5' RACE reads anew with MiXCR; each CDR3 protein has one entry. The sample has 20,000 or so distinct CDR3 sequences, about 2.5% seen once. Sequencing was done on a sample of PBMCs. Receptors were obtained from a woman aged 18 to 35 with multiple sclerosis. Both conserved end residues are part of each CDR3. D genes are given only for firm matches. Rows may omit the clone size; those that give it use once, few, many or a size class.

j_call | d_call | v_call | cdr3_length | clone_size | cdr3_aa | cdr3_nt
TRBJ1-1 | NA | TRBV29-1 | 11 | many | CSVGFSTEAFF | TGCAGCGTGGGGTTTAGCACTGAAGCTTTCTTT
TRBJ2-5 | NA | TRBV20-1 | 14 | NA | CSARTQGGGETQYF | TGCAGTGCTAGAACCCAGGGGGGGGGAGAGACCCAGTACTTC
TRBJ2-1 | NA | TRBV11-2 | 17 | many | CASSLDRGGLMYNEQFF | TGTGCCAGCAGCTTAGATCGCGGCGGCCTAATGTACAATGAGCAGTTCTTC
TRBJ2-7 | NA | TRBV12-3/TRBV12-4 | 14 | many | CASSLAQNSYEQYF | TGTGCCAGCAGTTTAGCGCAGAACTCCTACGAGCAGTACTTC
TRBJ2-1 | NA | TRBV12-3/TRBV12-4 | 17 | medium-sized | CASSPAGTSNAHNEQFF | TGTGCCAGCAGCCCCGCCGGGACCTCAAACGCCCACAATGAGCAGTTCTTC
TRBJ1-2 | NA | TRBV21-1 | 14 | many | CASSARQGHYGYTF | TGTGCCAGCAGCGCGCGACAGGGACACTATGGCTACACCTTC
TRBJ1-4 | NA | TRBV18 | 12 | once | CASSPSGEKLFF | TGTGCCAGCTCACCATCGGGTGAAAAACTGTTTTTT
TRBJ2-1 | NA | TRBV5-1 | 13 | many | CASSLVPNNEQFF | TGCGCCAGCAGCTTGGTGCCCAACAATGAGCAGTTCTTC
TRBJ2-7 | NA | TRBV12-3/TRBV12-4 | 14 | many | CASSLRGGTYEQYF | TGTGCCAGCAGTCTAAGAGGGGGTACCTACGAGCAGTACTTC
TRBJ2-1 | TRBD1 | TRBV3-1 | 17 | medium-sized | CASSQDPRDRDYNEQFF | TGTGCCAGCAGCCAAGATCCCCGGGACAGGGACTACAATGAGCAGTTCTTC
TRBJ2-7 | NA | TRBV7-9 | 15 | many | CASSLGQGVMYEQYF | TGTGCCAGCAGCTTAGGGCAGGGCGTCATGTACGAGCAGTACTTC
TRBJ1-2 | NA | TRBV10-3 | 15 | many | CAISESQGNDYGYTF | TGTGCCATCAGTGAGTCTCAGGGGAACGACTATGGCTACACCTTC
TRBJ1-2 | NA | TRBV20-1 | 15 | NA | CSARTLGQRDYGYTF | TGCAGTGCTAGAACACTTGGACAGCGGGACTATGGCTACACCTTC
TRBJ2-4 | NA | TRBV20-1 | 12 | many | CSARSVGNIQYF | TGCAGTGCTAGAAGTGTGGGCAACATTCAGTACTTC
TRBJ2-4 | NA | TRBV4-3 | 18 | many | CASSQGFDQTLAKNIQYF | TGCGCCAGCAGCCAAGGGTTTGATCAGACCTTAGCCAAAAACATTCAGTACTTC
TRBJ2-5 | NA | TRBV24-1 | 12 | many | CATSDPAGTQYF | TGTGCCACCAGTGATCCAGCCGGGACCCAGTACTTC
TRBJ2-2 | NA | TRBV7-7 | 13 | few | CASSRQKTGELFF | TGTGCTAGCAGTCGACAAAAGACCGGGGAGCTGTTTTTT
TRBJ2-7 | NA | TRBV20-1 | 12 | many | CSALETTGEQYF | TGCAGTGCATTAGAGACCACGGGCGAGCAGTACTTC
TRBJ2-2 | NA | TRBV12-3/TRBV12-4 | 15 | many | CASSLWVVNTGELFF | TGTGCCAGCAGTTTATGGGTAGTAAACACCGGGGAGCTGTTTTTT
TRBJ1-1 | NA | TRBV20-1 | 17 | NA | CSARVPTSTDWNTEAFF | TGCAGTGCTAGAGTGCCTACTTCAACGGACTGGAACACTGAAGCTTTCTTT
TRBJ1-3 | NA | TRBV5-1 | 16 | few | CASSFRGEGSGNTIYF | TGCGCCAGCAGCTTTAGGGGCGAGGGCTCTGGAAACACCATATATTTT
TRBJ1-1 | NA | TRBV5-1 | 12 | medium-sized | CASSLDWGEAFF | TGCGCCAGCAGCTTGGACTGGGGCGAAGCTTTCTTT
TRBJ2-5 | NA | TRBV10-3 | 11 | many | CAIKWQETQYF | TGTGCCATCAAATGGCAAGAGACCCAGTACTTC
TRBJ1-2 | NA | TRBV10-3 | 13 | NA | CAIELEGSYGYTF | TGTGCCATCGAGCTAGAGGGAAGCTATGGCTACACCTTC
TRBJ2-2 | TRBD1 | TRBV10-3 | 15 | medium-sized | CATRTGERDTGELFF | TGTGCCACCAGAACAGGGGAGCGCGACACCGGGGAGCTGTTTTTT
TRBJ1-1 | NA | TRBV12-3/TRBV12-4 | 15 | many | CASSAQGQINTEAFF | TGTGCCAGCAGTGCCCAAGGGCAGATAAACACTGAAGCTTTCTTT
TRBJ1-3 | NA | TRBV12-3/TRBV12-4 | 12 | many | CASTPFGNTIYF | TGTGCCAGCACCCCCTTTGGAAACACCATATATTTT
TRBJ1-1 | NA | TRBV15 | 14 | many | CATSRGFPAGLGFF | TGTGCCACCAGCAGAGGATTTCCTGCAGGGCTGGGTTTCTTT
TRBJ2-5 | TRBD2 | TRBV12-3/TRBV12-4 | 13 | many | CASKPAGWETQYF | TGTGCCAGCAAGCCAGCGGGATGGGAGACCCAGTACTTC
TRBJ1-2 | NA | TRBV29-1 | 12 | medium-sized | CSVDTASYGYTF | TGCAGCGTTGATACGGCATCCTATGGCTACACCTTC
TRBJ1-1 | NA | TRBV7-6 | 19 | many | CASSPYPRGRLHYSSEAFF | TGTGCCAGCAGCCCCTACCCCAGGGGCCGCCTCCACTACTCGTCTGAAGCTTTCTTT
TRBJ1-6 | TRBD1 | TRBV20-1 | 15 | many | CSAPTRQGSNSPLHF | TGCAGTGCCCCGACGAGACAGGGGTCGAATTCACCCCTCCACTTT
TRBJ2-5 | NA | TRBV5-4 | 15 | many | CASSLGFRGQETQYF | TGTGCCAGCAGCTTGGGTTTTCGGGGCCAAGAGACCCAGTACTTC
TRBJ2-1 | NA | TRBV20-1 | 15 | many | CSATVEGIGNNEQFF | TGCAGTGCAACTGTGGAGGGGATCGGGAACAATGAGCAGTTCTTC
TRBJ2-2 | TRBD1 | TRBV6-5 | 16 | many | CASNRDGQGNTGELFF | TGTGCCAGCAACAGAGACGGACAGGGGAACACCGGGGAGCTGTTTTTT
TRBJ2-2 | NA | TRBV6-6 | 11 | many | CASSSSGELFF | TGTGCCAGCAGTTCTTCAGGGGAGCTGTTTTTT
TRBJ2-7 | TRBD1 | TRBV20-1 | 12 | many | CSAGRGSYEQYF | TGCAGTGCGGGCAGGGGGTCGTACGAGCAGTACTTC
TRBJ2-5 | TRBD2 | TRBV20-1 | 14 | many | CSALAGASAETQYF | TGCAGTGCTTTAGCGGGGGCCTCGGCTGAGACCCAGTACTTC
TRBJ1-1 | NA | TRBV15 | 14 | many | CATSSPGMNTEAFF | TGTGCCACCAGCTCCCCGGGTATGAACACTGAAGCTTTCTTT
TRBJ1-5 | TRBD1 | TRBV6-5 | 14 | many | CASREDRTNQPQHF | TGTGCCAGCAGAGAGGACAGGACCAATCAGCCCCAGCATTTT
TRBJ1-1 | NA | TRBV20-1 | 12 | many | CSASGRNTEAFF | TGCAGTGCTAGTGGTAGGAACACTGAAGCTTTCTTT
TRBJ2-2 | NA | TRBV10-1 | 14 | many | CASSETGTPKELFF | TGCGCCAGCAGCGAGACCGGGACACCGAAGGAGCTGTTTTTT
TRBJ2-7 | TRBD1 | TRBV7-9 | 14 | many | CASSGRQGHYEQYF | TGTGCCAGCAGCGGTCGACAGGGGCATTACGAGCAGTACTTC
TRBJ1-1 | NA | TRBV4-3 | 16 | many | CASSQDLKGGGTEAFF | TGCGCCAGCAGCCAAGATCTCAAAGGGGGAGGCACTGAAGCTTTCTTT
TRBJ2-2 | NA | TRBV7-7 | 12 | many | CASSLNPGELFF | TGTGCTAGCAGCTTAAACCCCGGGGAGCTGTTTTTT
TRBJ1-2 | NA | TRBV4-2 | 15 | many | CASSQDSAGDYGYTF | TGTGCCAGCAGCCAAGATTCGGCAGGGGACTATGGCTACACCTTC
TRBJ1-2 | NA | TRBV5-1 | 14 | many | CASSFDRVGGGYTF | TGCGCCAGCAGCTTTGATAGGGTCGGGGGCGGCTACACCTTC
TRBJ2-2 | NA | TRBV12-3/TRBV12-4 | 11 | medium-sized | CASSRTGELFF | TGTGCCAGCAGCCGGACCGGGGAGCTGTTTTTT
TRBJ1-1 | NA | TRBV20-1 | 14 | many | CSARPTGGFTEAFF | TGCAGTGCTAGGCCAACGGGGGGCTTCACTGAAGCTTTCTTT